This T cell receptor (beta chain) was captured in a study of blood T cell repertoires in COVID-19. For the study at large: The samples span acute and convalescent COVID-19 from the United States, Italy and Spain. PBMCs, B-cell-depleted T cells, or T cells were the source of the cDNA or gDNA that made up the material.

Source study methods: Estimation of nucleated cell counts relied on the amplification of reference gene primers. Clones were read by immunoSEQ multiplex PCR, and TCRdb kept only the in-frame ones, dropping some. From that table come the V and J calls and clone size; the DNA was used to work out D and trimming. This sample yields 200,000 to 250,000 clones, of which more than 65% are seen a single time; around 3.3% belongs to the top ten. Germline values: CDR1 SNHLY, CDR2 FYNNEI. V lost 6 bases and J lost 7; bases outside the gene matches: 12. The CDR3 totals 15 residues. This clone was counted only a few times.

This clonotype was sampled from a woman older than 75 with acute or convalescent COVID-19. The sequenced material came from peripheral blood. The chain is built from TRBV2 and TRBJ1-3; TRBD1 matches 7 bases. CDR3 in amino acids: CASSDGQVLGNTIYF. The CDR3 nucleotides read TGTGCCAGCAGCGACGGACAGGTTCTTGGCAACACCATATATTTT.